This T cell receptor beta chain was recorded in a study of chemoradiotherapy in HPV16-positive cancers. Broader study findings: During treatment, candidate HPV-specific clones and E7-related motifs expanded in tumor.

The germline V gene has CDR1 SGHNT and CDR2 YYREEE (reference sequence). The CDR3 runs 15 residues. The ends were cut back, 4 bases at V and 5 bases at J, with 16 bases in the middle. Method: immunoSEQ multiplex PCR; TCRdb's copy keeps in-frame clones and lacks some. The table includes more than 850 clones, around 92% detected once. Turning to this clone: Its antigen is as yet unknown.

The chain combines TRBV5-4 with TRBJ2-4; D unresolved. The sequenced sample was tumor tissue, obtained from a patient who underwent chemoradiotherapy. The sequence was obtained from a human donor with HPV-associated anogenital cancer. The CDR3 is CASSTPGSEENIQYF. The CDR3 DNA is TGTGCCAGCAGCACCCCTGGCAGCGAGGAAAACATTCAGTACTTC. Complete variable domain (other parts from reference TRBV5-4 and TRBJ2-4): ETGVTQSPTHLIKTRGQQVTLRCSSQSGHNTVSWYQQALGQGPQFIFQYYREEENGRGNFPPRFSGLQFPNYSSELNVNALELDDSALYLCASSTPGSEENIQYFGAGTRLSVL.